The next 9 T cell receptor beta chains were all read from a single sample in a study of blood T cell repertoires in COVID-19. Sequencing was performed with immunoSEQ multiplex PCR; in TCRdb, only in-frame clones are kept and a portion is missing. The table lists about 170,000 clones, 80% to 90% of them singletons, with about 1.4% in the top ten. Sequencing was done on a sample of peripheral blood. The source of these receptors is a woman aged 45-59 years with acute or convalescent COVID-19.

The chain links TRBV7-3 to TRBJ1-1; a weak D match, TRBD1 (5 bases). The CDR3 runs to 14 residues. Germline lookup yields CDR1 SGHTA and CDR2 FQGTGA. V dropped 5 bases and J dropped 1 base, with 11 bases sitting between them. DNA for the CDR3: TGTGCCAGCAGCCCCTCGACAGAGAACACTGAAGCTTTCTTT. Translated: CASSPSTENTEAFF.

V gene TRBV30 combines with J gene TRBJ2-1; D is unresolved. The V end was cut by 3 bases, the J end by 3 bases, with 12 bases between. There are 14 residues in the CDR3. Germline CDR1 and CDR2: GTSNPN and SVGIG (reference sequence). This CDR3 reads CAWSRSANYNEQFF. In nucleotides, the CDR3 is TGTGCCTGGAGCCGATCAGCGAACTACAATGAGCAGTTCTTC.

This sequence joins TRBV6-5 and TRBJ2-2; perhaps TRBD1 as D (5 bases). The germline V gene encodes CDR1 MNHEY and CDR2 SVGAGI. V was clipped by 3 bases and J by 1 base, with 6 bases between them. CDR3 length: 14 residues. This CDR3 reads CASSYQGNTGELFF. The DNA of the CDR3 is TGTGCCAGCAGTTATCAGGGGAACACCGGGGAGCTGTTTTTT.

The chain carries TRBV27 and TRBJ1-2; no clear D gene. The length of the CDR3 is 17 residues. Germline V gene data show CDR1 as MNHEY and CDR2 as SMNVEV (reference sequence). V dropped 5 bases and J dropped 2 bases, with 21 bases sitting between them. CDR3 residues: CASSPEVQIPPNYGYTF. CDR3 sequence (DNA): TGTGCCAGCAGTCCAGAGGTCCAGATACCACCCAACTATGGCTACACCTTC.

Only one count was recorded for this clone. This sequence joins TRBV5-4 and TRBJ1-1; weak D call: TRBD1 (6 bases). V lost 1 base to trimming and J lost 4 bases, with 14 bases between them. The CDR3 has 15 residues. Germline V gene lookup returns CDR1 SGHNT and CDR2 YYREEE (reference sequence). The CDR3 loop is CASSLTGGAATEAFF. CDR3 sequence (DNA): TGTGCCAGCAGCTTGACCGGGGGGGCAGCCACTGAAGCTTTCTTT.

The chain joins TRBV3-1 (or the pseudogene TRBV3-2) to TRBJ1-3; 10 bases match TRBD1. V dropped 4 bases and J dropped 0; count of bases not matched to a gene: 3. Germline CDR1 is LGHDT and CDR2 is YNNKEL (reference sequence). CDR3 length equals 16 residues. Written as DNA, the CDR3 is TGTGCCAGCAGCCGGGACAGGGGAAGCTCTGGAAACACCATATATTTT. It encodes CASSRDRGSSGNTIYF.

The chain carries TRBV29-1 and TRBJ2-3, with TRBD1 matching 7 bases. V shed 1 base, J shed 4 bases, and the junction held 8 bases outside the gene matches. Germline CDR1 SQVTM, CDR2 ANQGSEA. The CDR3 has 15 amino acids. CDR3 bases: TGCAGCGTTGAAGGGGACAGAAGGGGTGCAGATACGCAGTATTTT. It is translated as CSVEGDRRGADTQYF.

This clone was found once. This chain uses TRBV7-3 with TRBJ2-7; a weak D match, TRBD2 (6 bases). Trimming removed 1 base from V and 5 bases from J, with 12 bases in between. Germline CDR1 is SGHTA and CDR2 is FQGTGA. CDR3 size: 14 residues. CDR3 coding DNA: TGTGCCAGCAGCTTAAGCGGGGAAGGGCACGAGCAGTACTTC. Translated, it gives CASSLSGEGHEQYF.

The chain employs TRBV6-1 and TRBJ1-3; D ambiguous. Deletions cut 1 base from V and 0 bases from J, with 7 bases between. The V gene's germline CDR1 is MNHNS and CDR2 SASEGT. CDR3 size: 15 residues. This CDR3 reads CASSEDHSSGNTIYF. As DNA, the CDR3 is TGTGCCAGCAGTGAAGATCACAGCTCTGGAAACACCATATATTTT.